The 10 T cell receptor beta chains reported below all come from one sample, sequenced in a study of blood T cells in healthy people across ages. Primers used in a second PCR of roughly 6 to 11 cycles were a sample-barcoded 5' primer and a J-beta primer mix. TCRdb reprocessed the 5' RACE reads via MiXCR and lists one record per CDR3 protein. The table has some 790,000 distinct CDR3 sequences, roughly 26% seen once. The sample consisted of blood. The receptors stem from a woman aged 80 or over in good health.

V gene TRBV20-1 combines with J gene TRBJ2-5; 11 bases match TRBD2. Gene TRBJ2-7 matches the end of the DNA better, so the J call may be wrong. The CDR3 covers 14 residues. Germline lookup yields CDR1 DFQATT and CDR2 SNEGSKA (reference sequence). The CDR3, as DNA: TGCAGTGCTAGACGGACTAGCGGGTTCCCCGAGCAGTACTTC. It codes for CSARRTSGFPEQYF.

This chain connects TRBV20-1 to TRBJ1-1; 7 nucleotides match TRBD1. The ends lost 2 bases at V and 5 bases at J; junction bases unmatched: 11. CDR1 and CDR2 from the germline V gene are DFQATT and SNEGSKA (reference sequence). This CDR3 has 15 residues. The CDR3 sequence is CSARMPQGGRTEAFF. The DNA for the CDR3 is TGCAGTGCTAGAATGCCTCAGGGGGGTCGGACTGAAGCTTTCTTT.

The chain uses TRBV10-3 and TRBJ2-1, with 8 positions matching TRBD1. The CDR3 sequence is 15 residues long. The germline V gene has CDR1 ENHRY and CDR2 SYGVKD. With V trimmed by 0 bases and J by 3 bases, 1 base remained unmatched. Written as DNA, the CDR3 is TGTGCCATCAGTGAGTCTACAGGGGGCTACAATGAGCAGTTCTTC. Encoded protein: CAISESTGGYNEQFF.

This clonotype was picked up many times. This chain links TRBV7-9 with TRBJ2-1, with D unresolved. V gave up 5 bases and J gave up 0 bases, with 14 bases separating them. The CDR3 is 16 residues long. From germline, CDR1 is SEHNR and CDR2 FQNEAQ (reference sequence). The CDR3 sequence is CASSPSRLASYNEQFF. The CDR3 nucleotides read TGTGCCAGCAGCCCATCTCGGTTAGCCTCCTACAATGAGCAGTTCTTC.

This clonotype has at least ten counts. The chain is built from TRBV10-3 and TRBJ2-3; D is unclear. CDR1 and CDR2 (germline): ENHRY, SYGVKD. V gave up 10 bases and J gave up 2 bases, with 7 bases separating them. This CDR3 comprises 11 residues. CDR3 amino acids: CATKNTDTQYF. CDR3 nucleotides: TGTGCCACCAAAAACACAGATACGCAGTATTTT.

This clonotype was detected once. The junction and the germline gene differ at one end; a read error may be behind it. This chain links TRBV7-2 with TRBJ2-7; D not certain. Germline CDR1 SGHTA, CDR2 FQGNSA. The CDR3 is 11 amino acids. The CDR3 sequence is CAGSSFYEQYF. The CDR3 DNA follows: TGTGCCGGCAGTAGCTTCTACGAGCAGTACTTC.

Only a few counts were recorded for this clonotype. The chain recombines TRBV27 with TRBJ1-2; 9 nucleotides align to TRBD1. This CDR3 region has 15 residues. Germline V gene data show CDR1 as MNHEY and CDR2 as SMNVEV (reference sequence). The V and J ends lost 8 bases and 2 bases, in that order; junction bases with no gene match: 9. CDR3 region: CASGSRQGGNYGYTF. As DNA, the CDR3 is TGTGCCAGCGGGAGCCGACAGGGGGGAAACTATGGCTACACCTTC.

This clonotype was seen many times. The V call is TRBV10-3, the J call TRBJ2-3; tentatively, D is TRBD2 (5 bases). The CDR3 length is 18 residues. V was pared by 3 bases and J by 1 base, with 20 bases between. The germline V gene has CDR1 ENHRY and CDR2 SYGVKD. The CDR3 loop reads CAISDPGPYGVGTDTQYF. CDR3 bases: TGTGCCATCAGTGACCCGGGCCCTTACGGGGTGGGCACAGATACGCAGTATTTT.

This chain joins TRBV7-2 and TRBJ1-6; D possibly corresponds to TRBD1 (6 bases). Trimming took 9 bases from V and 7 from J, leaving 16 bases between them. Looked up from germline, CDR1 is SGHTA and CDR2 is FQGNSA. This CDR3 spans 14 amino acids. Here the CDR3 DNA reads TGTGCCAGTTCAGGGGCCCTCTTAAATTCACCCCTCCACTTT. Translating gives CASSGALLNSPLHF.

In its sample, this clonotype was seen many times. The J gene is TRBJ2-7, the V gene TRBV15; D gene unclear. The CDR3 has 16 amino acids. The V end was cut by 0 bases, the J end by 5 bases, with 17 bases between. Germline assignment: CDR1 LNHNV and CDR2 YYDKDF (reference sequence). The CDR3 DNA follows: TGTGCCACCAGCAGAGATCCTCATGGGCGTCGGAACGAGCAGTACTTC. Encoded protein: CATSRDPHGRRNEQYF.